The 18 T cell receptor beta chains below were found in one sample sequenced in a study of cytomegalovirus exposure and HLA in healthy donors (TCRdb year 2017). Library preparation employed the immunoSEQ multiplex PCR assay. The multiplex PCR relied on a mix of 60 forward primers for TCR Vbeta segments and 13 reverse primers for TCR Jbeta segments. TCRdb obtained this table from immuneACCESS and retained in-frame rearrangements with V and J assigned. These tables miss some clones; where compared with another copy, unresolved V genes account for less than half of the shortfall, and the remainder is unexplained. Present in this sample are 100,000 to 150,000 clones, around 72% of which were seen just once. Of the sample, nearly 9.5% is held by the ten largest clones. Sequencing input: PBMCs. These receptors were collected from a woman between 45 and 60 years old in good health and CMV-seropositive.

V gene TRBV6-6 combines with J gene TRBJ2-5, with 7 nucleotides matching TRBD2. This CDR3 has 13 amino acids. The germline V gene has CDR1 MNHNY and CDR2 SVGAGI (reference sequence). Trimming at V came to 9 bases and at J to 2 bases, leaving 6 bases not matched to a gene. The CDR3 sequence: CASERGGQETQYF. Written as DNA, the CDR3 is TGTGCCAGTGAGAGGGGAGGGCAAGAGACCCAGTACTTC.

The chain joins TRBV27 to TRBJ2-5; possible D gene TRBD2, 7 bases. The end of the DNA aligns better with TRBJ2-7, so the J call may be wrong. The CDR3 contains 15 residues. Germline-derived CDR1 and CDR2 are MNHEY and SMNVEV (reference sequence). The DNA for the CDR3 is TGTGCCAGCAGTTTGGCAGGGGCTAGCGGCTACGAGCAGTACTTC. Translated: CASSLAGASGYEQYF.

In its sample, this clone was seen a few times. The chain couples TRBV5-1 to TRBJ2-4; 8 bases agree with TRBD1. V shed 4 bases, J shed 7 bases, and the junction held 7 bases outside the gene matches. The CDR3 totals 14 residues. The germline CDR1 and CDR2 sequences are SGHRS and YFSETQ. Here the CDR3 reads CASSPTGGSNIQYF. CDR3 in DNA: TGCGCCAGCAGCCCCACAGGGGGAAGCAACATTCAGTACTTC.

This chain connects TRBV30 to TRBJ2-1; D is possibly TRBD1 (5 bases). This CDR3 is built from 12 residues. Germline CDR1 reads GTSNPN; CDR2 reads SVGIG (reference sequence). Trimming left V 2 bases short and J 8 bases short, with 10 bases between. The CDR3 DNA follows: TGTGCCTGGAGTTACCAGGGCCATGAGCAGTTCTTC. This sequence encodes CAWSYQGHEQFF.

This clone was counted only a few times. V gene TRBV19 combines with J gene TRBJ1-5, with D uncertain. The CDR3 totals 15 residues. CDR1 and CDR2 (germline): LNHDA, SQIVND (reference sequence). The V end was cut by 3 bases, the J end by 1 base, with 10 bases between. The CDR3 loop reads CASSIGRLSNQPQHF. CDR3 sequence (DNA): TGTGCCAGTAGTATCGGCAGGTTAAGCAATCAGCCCCAGCATTTT. Filled out from reference TRBV19 and TRBJ1-5, the complete variable domain reads DGGITQSPKYLFRKEGQNVTLSCEQNLNHDAMYWYRQDPGQGLRLIYYSQIVNDFQKGDIAEGYSVSREKKESFPLTVTSAQKNPTAFYLCASSIGRLSNQPQHFGDGTRLSIL.

This clone was seen a few times. The chain recombines TRBV9 with TRBJ2-2; 9 nucleotides line up with TRBD2. Germline V gene lookup returns CDR1 SGDLS and CDR2 YYNGEE. This CDR3 region has 16 residues. Unmatched junction bases numbered 11, after V lost 4 bases and J lost 7 bases. The CDR3 loop is CASSHFGGLARGELFF. Written as DNA, the CDR3 is TGTGCCAGCAGCCATTTTGGGGGACTAGCCCGCGGGGAGCTGTTTTTT.

The J gene is TRBJ2-5, the V gene TRBV14; 9 bases are shared with TRBD1. The CDR3 covers 13 residues. Trimming took 3 bases from V and 11 from J; bases not matched to a gene: 7. The germline V gene has CDR1 SGHDN and CDR2 FVKESK. CDR3 bases: TGTGCCAGCAGCCAGAACAGGGGGCGAGAGCAGTACTTC. This codes for CASSQNRGREQYF. The full variable domain, its missing parts supplied by reference TRBV14 and TRBJ2-5, is EAGVTQFPSHSVIEKGQTVTLRCDPISGHDNLYWYRRVMGKEIKFLLHFVKESKQDESGMPNNRFLAERTGGTYSTLKVQPAELEDSGVYFCASSQNRGREQYFGPGTRLLVL.

This chain connects TRBV5-5 to TRBJ2-7; D is possibly TRBD2 (6 bases). The CDR3 runs to 15 residues. Trimming removed 1 base from V and 4 bases from J, with 15 bases in between. Germline V gene data show CDR1 as SGHKS and CDR2 as YYEKEE (reference sequence). The CDR3, as DNA: TGTGCCAGCAGCTTGACTCTTGGCGGACTATACGAGCAGTACTTC. Its protein product is CASSLTLGGLYEQYF.

The genes are TRBV28 and TRBJ2-3; 13 bases fit TRBD2. The CDR3 spans 17 residues. Germline V gene lookup returns CDR1 MDHEN and CDR2 SYDVKM. Losses at the gene ends were 6 bases for V and 5 bases for J; bases not matched to a gene: 11. DNA of the CDR3: TGTGCCAGCAGCGATCCCGGACTAGCGGGAGAACAAGATACGCAGTATTTT. This encodes CASSDPGLAGEQDTQYF.

This chain connects TRBV5-1 to TRBJ2-5; D remains ambiguous. V was shortened by 4 bases and J by 1 base, with 8 bases between the two germline ends. CDR1 and CDR2 from the germline V gene are SGHRS and YFSETQ. The length of the CDR3 is 13 residues. The CDR3 region has the DNA TGCGCCAGCAGCCCCGAGGCCCAAGAGACCCAGTACTTC. This translates into CASSPEAQETQYF.

The chain couples TRBV9 to TRBJ2-7, with a possible D match to TRBD1 (5 bases). V was cut by 0 bases and J by 7 bases, with 17 bases left in between. This CDR3 region has 15 residues. Germline V gene lookup returns CDR1 SGDLS and CDR2 YYNGEE. The CDR3 sequence is CASSVEPGMVYEQYF. The DNA for the CDR3 is TGTGCCAGCAGCGTAGAACCAGGGATGGTGTATGAGCAGTACTTC.

The chain joins TRBV18 to TRBJ1-3; no firm D call. The CDR3 has 16 residues. The V and J ends lost 0 bases and 4 bases respectively, with 13 bases between them. Germline CDR1 reads KGHSH; CDR2 reads LQKENI. This CDR3 is CASSPPVIAIGNTIYF. The CDR3 DNA reads as TGTGCCAGCTCACCACCGGTGATTGCGATAGGAAACACCATATATTTT.

The gene calls are TRBV6-4 and TRBJ2-5; D is uncertain. Trimming shortened V by 2 bases and J by 4 bases, and 5 bases separated the two germline ends. The CDR3 length is 12 residues. The germline V gene encodes CDR1 MRHNA and CDR2 SNTAGT. Here the CDR3 reads CASSDPLETQYF. CDR3 sequence (DNA): TGTGCCAGCAGTGACCCGTTAGAGACCCAGTACTTC.

The rearrangement links TRBV19 to TRBJ2-1, with no clear D. The CDR3 covers 16 residues. V was shortened by 3 bases and J by 2 bases, with 14 bases between the two germline ends. Germline V gene data show CDR1 as LNHDA and CDR2 as SQIVND (reference sequence). CDR3 sequence reads: CASSIVPYSAYNEQFF. CDR3 coding DNA: TGTGCCAGTAGTATTGTACCCTATAGTGCCTACAATGAGCAGTTCTTC. The full variable domain, rest sourced from reference TRBV19 and TRBJ2-1, is DGGITQSPKYLFRKEGQNVTLSCEQNLNHDAMYWYRQDPGQGLRLIYYSQIVNDFQKGDIAEGYSVSREKKESFPLTVTSAQKNPTAFYLCASSIVPYSAYNEQFFGPGTRLTVL.

V is TRBV19 and J is TRBJ1-1; D not resolved. The CDR3 has 15 residues. The V end lost 6 bases, the J end lost 4 bases, and 18 bases lay between the germline ends. CDR1 is LNHDA, CDR2 SQIVND, per germline (reference sequence). The CDR3 DNA reads as TGTGCCAGTAGACCGGAGTTGGAAACGGGCACTGAAGCTTTCTTT. Translating it yields CASRPELETGTEAFF.

The rearrangement links TRBV5-1 to TRBJ2-5; 15 positions agree with TRBD2. CDR3 length: 17 amino acids. The ends lost 3 bases at V and 1 base at J; junction bases unmatched: 4. Per germline, CDR1 SGHRS and CDR2 YFSETQ. The DNA of the CDR3 is TGCGCCAGCAGCTATGGGACTAGCGGGGGGATCCAAGAGACCCAGTACTTC. This codes for CASSYGTSGGIQETQYF.

This clone occurred once. An end of the junction differs from the germline gene, which may be a read error. V and J are TRBV7-7 and TRBJ2-5; D unresolved. The V gene's germline CDR1 is SSHAT and CDR2 FNYEAQ (reference sequence). The CDR3 runs 13 residues. Written as DNA, the CDR3 is TGTGCTAGCAGCTTTCAGTGGAGTGAGACCCAGTACTTC. It specifies CASSFQWSETQYF.

This clone was counted only a few times. This chain joins TRBV7-9 and TRBJ1-3; D unclear. This CDR3 is built from 16 residues. Trimming left V 1 base short and J 2 bases short, with 12 bases between. The germline V gene encodes CDR1 SEHNR and CDR2 FQNEAQ (reference sequence). Here the CDR3 DNA reads TGTGCCAGCAGCTTAGACCGGGGTCTGACTGGAAACACCATATATTTT. Translation gives CASSLDRGLTGNTIYF.